This T cell receptor beta chain was recovered during a study of CD8+ T cells in alopecia areata. As for the study in general: Among treated patients, oral tofacitinib was administered at 5 to 10 mg twice daily.

In each case, RNA was isolated and then reverse transcribed into cDNA as the sequencing template. Sequencing used immunoSEQ multiplex PCR; TCRdb keeps in-frame clones, though not all of them. The sample has 190,000 or so clones; approximately 56% are singletons. CDR1 is SQVTM, CDR2 ANQGSEA, per germline. The CDR3 covers 13 residues. V lost 7 bases, J lost 3 bases, and 8 bases stayed unmatched. Treatment of the sample: oral pan-JAK inhibitor, 5-10 mg twice daily. The sample consisted of CD4+ T cells sorted from blood, taken at week 4, from a patient treated with tofacitinib. This sequence originates from a human donor with alopecia areata. This rearrangement joins TRBV29-1 to TRBJ2-7; 8 positions agree with TRBD1. The CDR3 coding sequence is TGCAGCGCCCGGGGGACAGGCCACTACGAGCAGTACTTC. It codes for CSARGTGHYEQYF.